A single sample gave rise to the 6 T cell receptor beta chains below, sequenced in a study of cytomegalovirus exposure and HLA in healthy donors. Vbeta (60) and Jbeta (13) primers were used in the PCR. TCRdb's copy holds only in-frame clones and misses some; the assay was immunoSEQ multiplex PCR. The repertoire has 150,000 or so clones, approximately 75% of them found once; the top ten carry 2.8%. What was sequenced was PBMCs. The receptors here all came from a man aged 18 to 29 in good health and CMV-seronegative.

This clone was picked up a small number of times. The V and J genes are TRBV15 and TRBJ2-3; no firm D call. V was pared by 0 bases and J by 1 base, with 8 bases between. This CDR3 has 15 amino acids. CDR1 LNHNV and CDR2 YYDKDF come from the germline V gene (reference sequence). For the CDR3, the DNA is TGTGCCACCAGCAGAGATTACCAGGGCACAGATACGCAGTATTTT. Translated: CATSRDYQGTDTQYF.

The chain has TRBV7-9 and TRBJ2-7; tentative D call: TRBD2 (6 bases). Germline assignment: CDR1 SEHNR and CDR2 FQNEAQ (reference sequence). The V end was cut by 4 bases, the J end by 3 bases, with 13 bases between. The CDR3 has 14 amino acids. The CDR3 DNA reads TGTGCCAGCAGCTCAGGGACTTTAAGCTACGAGCAGTACTTC. It specifies CASSSGTLSYEQYF.

The chain links TRBV4-1 to TRBJ1-4, with 7 bases lining up with TRBD1. CDR3 size: 17 residues. J gave up 4 bases and V 2 bases, and 10 bases lay outside the gene matches. CDR1 MGHRA and CDR2 YSYEKL come from the germline V gene. CDR3 DNA: TGCGCCAGCAGCCAACCAACGACAGGGATTAATAATGAAAAACTGTTTTTT. It yields the protein CASSQPTTGINNEKLFF.

This chain connects TRBV7-3 to TRBJ2-5; 8 nucleotides align to TRBD2. V lost 1 base, J lost 4 bases, and 5 bases stayed unmatched. CDR1 is SGHTA, CDR2 FQGTGA, per germline. The CDR3 loop spans 15 amino acids. The CDR3, as DNA: TGTGCCAGCAGCTTAATCGGGGGGGCGCGAGAGACCCAGTACTTC. It codes for CASSLIGGARETQYF.

The chain joins TRBV10-3 to TRBJ2-1; D perhaps matches TRBD2 (6 bases). There are 16 residues in the CDR3. V was cut by 2 bases and J by 2 bases, with 13 bases left in between. CDR1 is ENHRY and CDR2 is SYGVKD in the germline V gene. CDR3 protein: CAISEPERAPYNEQFF. The CDR3 region has the DNA TGTGCCATCAGTGAGCCAGAGCGGGCTCCCTACAATGAGCAGTTCTTC.

A few counts support this clone. The CDR3 DNA is TGTGCCAGCACCGCTCTAGGACTAGCGGGGGGAGGGTCCTACAATGAGCAGTTCTTC. It encodes CASTALGLAGGGSYNEQFF. The chain couples TRBV27 to TRBJ2-1, with 14 bases matching TRBD2. Trimming took 7 bases from V and 1 from J; bases not matched to a gene: 12. The CDR3 loop spans 19 amino acids. CDR1 and CDR2 (germline): MNHEY, SMNVEV (reference sequence).